This is a list of T cell receptor beta chains from one sample in a study of T cell responses to AZD1222 COVID-19 vaccine. Repertoires were generated with immunoSEQ multiplex PCR, while TCRdb's copy carries only in-frame clones and drops some. The sample holds about 78,000 clones; roughly four fifths are singletons and the top ten take 2.9%. Sample: peripheral blood, taken on day 0 of AZD1222 vaccination. The source is an adult in good health. Both conserved end residues are part of each CDR3. Fields, in order: J gene, V gene, clone size, D gene, CDR3 DNA, CDR3 protein. The D gene is left open where the match is weak. Size is omitted from some rows. Given values are once, few, many or a class for expanded clones.

TRBJ2-2	TRBV9	.	.	TGTGCCAGCAGTTCGGCCTTCTCCGGGGAGCTGTTTTTT	CASSSAFSGELFF
TRBJ2-4	TRBV3-1/TRBV3-2	many	TRBD2	TGTGCCAGCAGCCAAGGAACCGTACCGGACGCGGGGGGGCCGGGAGCCAAAAACATTCAGTACTTC	CASSQGTVPDAGGPGAKNIQYF
TRBJ1-5	TRBV18	.	.	TGTGCCAGCTCACCGGGGGGGGGTGGCAATCAGCCCCAGCATTTT	CASSPGGGGNQPQHF
TRBJ1-1	TRBV7-9	.	.	TGTGCCAGCAGCTTAGACCAGGGGACGGTTGTAGCTTTCTTT	CASSLDQGTVVAFF
TRBJ2-1	TRBV6-2/TRBV6-3	.	.	TGTGCCAGCAGTTACGAATCGAGCTCCTACAATGAGCAGTTCTTC	CASSYESSSYNEQFF
TRBJ2-1	TRBV7-2	.	.	TGTGCCAGCAGCCCGAGGGAGGTTAACAATGAGCAGTTCTTC	CASSPREVNNEQFF
TRBJ1-3	TRBV3-1/TRBV3-2	.	.	TGTGCCAGCAGCCAGTTGTACGGGGCTACGGGAAACACCATATATTTT	CASSQLYGATGNTIYF
TRBJ2-7	TRBV7-2	.	TRBD2	TGTGCCAGCAGCTTAACTAGCGGGAGTCCCGAGCAGTACTTC	CASSLTSGSPEQYF
TRBJ2-1	TRBV5-4	.	.	TGTGCCAGCAGCTTGTCTGGAACGGGGGTGAACAATGAGCAGTTCTTC	CASSLSGTGVNNEQFF
TRBJ2-1	TRBV11-2	.	TRBD1	TGTGCCAGCAGCTTAGGGGACAGGGTCAATGAGCAGTTCTTC	CASSLGDRVNEQFF
TRBJ2-7	TRBV7-2	.	TRBD2	TGTGCCAGCAGCAAAAGCCTAGCGGGAGCCCACGAGCAGTACTTC	CASSKSLAGAHEQYF
TRBJ2-3	TRBV9	.	TRBD2	TGTGCCAGCAGCGCCGGGACTAGAACAGATACGCAGTATTTT	CASSAGTRTDTQYF
TRBJ2-1	TRBV29-1	.	TRBD2	TGCAGCGTTGAGGGGGAGGGGACCTACAATGAGCAGTTCTTC	CSVEGEGTYNEQFF
TRBJ2-2	TRBV28	.	TRBD2	TGTGCCAGCAGCGTAGGAGGAATGGCGGGGGTCACCGGGGAGCTGTTTTTT	CASSVGGMAGVTGELFF
TRBJ2-7	TRBV30	.	TRBD1	TGTGCCTGGAGCGGGGACAGGGGGTTTCGGGAGCAGTACTTC	CAWSGDRGFREQYF
TRBJ2-1	TRBV4-3	.	.	TGCGCCAGCAGCCAAGACCGGGGTCTATACAATGAGCAGTTCTTC	CASSQDRGLYNEQFF
TRBJ1-2	TRBV5-4	once	TRBD1	TGTGCCAGCAGTACGGGACAGCCGCGAGGCTACACCTTC	CASSTGQPRGYTF
TRBJ1-1	TRBV7-7	.	.	TGTGCTAGCAGCTTTTCACAGAACACTGAAGCTTTCTTT	CASSFSQNTEAFF
TRBJ2-6	TRBV27	.	.	TGTGCCAGCAGTTTACCGGGCCCCTCTGGGGCCAACGTCCTGACTTTC	CASSLPGPSGANVLTF
TRBJ2-1	TRBV7-2	.	.	TGTGCCAGCAGCTTTCCCCCCGCCTCTGAGCAGTTCTTC	CASSFPPASEQFF
TRBJ1-3	TRBV9	.	.	TGTGCCAGCAGCGTAGGAGTGGGGGACTTTGGAAACACCATATATTTT	CASSVGVGDFGNTIYF
TRBJ2-3	TRBV20-1	.	TRBD2	TGCAGTGCTAGTGGCGCGCGGGAGTCAGATACGCAGTATTTT	CSASGARESDTQYF
TRBJ1-2	TRBV11-2	.	.	TGTGCCAGCACCGTAGGGACACGCGTGGGGGGCTACACCTTC	CASTVGTRVGGYTF
TRBJ1-5	TRBV12-3/TRBV12-4	few	.	TGTGCCAGCAGCCGGAGAAATCAGCCCCAGCATTTT	CASSRRNQPQHF
TRBJ2-3	TRBV19	.	TRBD1	TGTGCCAGTAGTATCGGGCAGGGGGCGGCAGATACGCAGTATTTT	CASSIGQGAADTQYF
TRBJ1-2	TRBV4-1	.	.	TGCGCCAGCAGCCAAGAGGTCGGGGGTGGTGGCGGCTACACCTTC	CASSQEVGGGGGYTF
TRBJ1-1	TRBV7-8	.	.	TGTGCCAGCAGCTTACTCCGTGACACTGAAGCTTTCTTT	CASSLLRDTEAFF
TRBJ1-6	TRBV5-3	.	.	TGTGCCGGCGGGCAGGGAGATAATTCACCCCTCCACTTT	CAGGQGDNSPLHF
TRBJ2-3	TRBV5-1	.	.	TGCGCCAGCAGCAAGCTAGCAGACACAGATACGCAGTATTTT	CASSKLADTDTQYF
TRBJ1-5	TRBV2	.	.	TGTGCCAGCACAAAAGGCCAACAGTGGCAGCCCCAGCATTTT	CASTKGQQWQPQHF
TRBJ1-2	TRBV7-2	.	.	TGTGCCAGCAGCTTAAACGGCCCTTATGGCTACACCTTC	CASSLNGPYGYTF
TRBJ1-1	TRBV4-1	.	.	TGCGCCAGCAGCCAAGATCTTAGGGGAGCGAACACTGAAGCTTTCTTT	CASSQDLRGANTEAFF
TRBJ2-7	TRBV5-8	.	TRBD2	TGTGCCAGCAGCTTGACTAGCGTGTACTACGAGCAGTACTTC	CASSLTSVYYEQYF
TRBJ1-2	TRBV14	once	.	TGTGCCAGCAGGGTCGGCGGAGGGCCGAGCTATGGCTACACCTTC	CASRVGGGPSYGYTF
TRBJ1-2	TRBV6-5	.	.	TGTGCCAGCACGGATAGCAACTATGGCTACACCTTC	CASTDSNYGYTF
TRBJ2-3	TRBV2	.	.	TGTGCCAGCAGCGGTGAAACCAGGACGGGGGGCACAGATACGCAGTATTTT	CASSGETRTGGTDTQYF
TRBJ1-1	TRBV24-1	.	TRBD1	TGTGCCACCAGGGGACAGGAGAACACTGAAGCTTTCTTT	CATRGQENTEAFF
TRBJ1-2	TRBV7-2	.	.	TGTGCCAGCAGCCCCCCGGGACGTACTAACTATGGCTACACCTTC	CASSPPGRTNYGYTF
TRBJ1-5	TRBV18	.	.	TGTGCCAGCTCACCACTCGGGGATTCGGGCGTTCAGCCCCAGCATTTT	CASSPLGDSGVQPQHF
TRBJ2-7	TRBV29-1	.	TRBD1	TGCAGCGTGGGACAGGGGAAGAGATCCTACGAGCAGTACTTC	CSVGQGKRSYEQYF
TRBJ2-7	TRBV4-2	once	.	TGTGCCAGCAGCCCCACCTCCGAGCGGGCCTACGAGCAGTACTTC	CASSPTSERAYEQYF
TRBJ2-7	TRBV21-1	few	.	TGTGCCAGCAGCACAAAACACACAGGGAAGCTAGCGAGGAGCTCCTACGAGCAGTACTTC	CASSTKHTGKLARSSYEQYF
TRBJ1-2	TRBV27	.	TRBD1	TGTGCCAGCAGTCCCAGGGGGGTCTATGGCTACACCTTC	CASSPRGVYGYTF
TRBJ2-1	TRBV7-2	.	.	TGTGCCAGCAGCCCAAGGTCCTACAATGAGCAGTTCTTC	CASSPRSYNEQFF
TRBJ2-7	TRBV25-1	few	.	TGTGCCACTTCCGGACATAACTACGAGCAGTACTTC	CATSGHNYEQYF
TRBJ1-2	TRBV29-1	.	.	TGCAGCGTTAGGATAGCGGACTATGGCTACACCTTC	CSVRIADYGYTF
TRBJ2-5	TRBV5-6	.	.	TGTGCCAGCAGCGGGAAAGGGGGGGTCCGGGCGGCCCAGTACTTC	CASSGKGGVRAAQYF